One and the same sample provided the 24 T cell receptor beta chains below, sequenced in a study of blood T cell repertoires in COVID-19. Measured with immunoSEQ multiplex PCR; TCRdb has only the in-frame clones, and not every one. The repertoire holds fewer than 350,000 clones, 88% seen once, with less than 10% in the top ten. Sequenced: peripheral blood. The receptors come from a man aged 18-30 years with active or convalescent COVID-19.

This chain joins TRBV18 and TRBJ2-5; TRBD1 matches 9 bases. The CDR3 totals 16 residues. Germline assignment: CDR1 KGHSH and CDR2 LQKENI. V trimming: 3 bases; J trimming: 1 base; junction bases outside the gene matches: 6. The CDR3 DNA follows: TGTGCCAGCTCACCGGGGACAGGGATCGGCCAAGAGACCCAGTACTTC. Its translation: CASSPGTGIGQETQYF.

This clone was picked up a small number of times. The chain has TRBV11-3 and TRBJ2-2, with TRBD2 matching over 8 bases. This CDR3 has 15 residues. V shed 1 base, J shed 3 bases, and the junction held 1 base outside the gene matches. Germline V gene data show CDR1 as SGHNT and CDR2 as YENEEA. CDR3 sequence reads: CASSLVGGDTGELFF. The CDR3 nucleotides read TGTGCCAGCAGCTTAGTCGGGGGGGACACCGGGGAGCTGTTTTTT. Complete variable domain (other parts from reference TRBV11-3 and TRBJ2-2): EAGVVQSPRYKIIEKKQPVAFWCNPISGHNTLYWYLQNLGQGPELLIRYENEEAVDDSQLPKDRFSAERLKGVDSTLKIQPAELGDSAVYLCASSLVGGDTGELFFGEGSRLTVL.

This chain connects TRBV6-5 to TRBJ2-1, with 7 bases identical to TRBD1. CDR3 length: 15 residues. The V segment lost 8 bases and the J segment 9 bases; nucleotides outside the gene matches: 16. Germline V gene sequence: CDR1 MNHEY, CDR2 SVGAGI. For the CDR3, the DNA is TGTGCCAGCTCGGCCATGTCTAGGGGGCTCAGTGAGCAGTTCTTC. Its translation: CASSAMSRGLSEQFF.

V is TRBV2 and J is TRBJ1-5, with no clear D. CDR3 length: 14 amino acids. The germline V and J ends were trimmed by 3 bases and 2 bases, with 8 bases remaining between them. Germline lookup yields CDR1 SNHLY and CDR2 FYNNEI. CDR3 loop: CASSEGWGNQPQHF. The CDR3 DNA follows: TGTGCCAGCAGTGAGGGCTGGGGCAATCAGCCCCAGCATTTT.

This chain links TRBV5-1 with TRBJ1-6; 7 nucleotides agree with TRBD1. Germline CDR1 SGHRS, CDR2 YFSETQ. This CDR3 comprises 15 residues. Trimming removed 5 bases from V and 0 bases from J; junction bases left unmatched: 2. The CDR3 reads CASSRDSSYNSPLHF. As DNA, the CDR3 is TGCGCCAGCAGTCGGGACAGCTCCTATAATTCACCCCTCCACTTT.

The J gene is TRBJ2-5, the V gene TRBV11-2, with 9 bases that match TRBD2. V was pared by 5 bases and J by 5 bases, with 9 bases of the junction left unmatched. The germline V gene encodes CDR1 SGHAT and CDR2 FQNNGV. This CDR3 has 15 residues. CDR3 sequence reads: CASSPIGLASETQYF. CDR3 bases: TGTGCCAGCAGCCCTATCGGACTAGCGTCTGAGACCCAGTACTTC.

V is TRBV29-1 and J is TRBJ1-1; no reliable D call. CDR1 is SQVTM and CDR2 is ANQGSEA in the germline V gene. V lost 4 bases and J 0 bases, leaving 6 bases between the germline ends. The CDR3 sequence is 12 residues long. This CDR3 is CSVGQLNTEAFF. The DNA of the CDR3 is TGCAGCGTTGGTCAGTTGAACACTGAAGCTTTCTTT.

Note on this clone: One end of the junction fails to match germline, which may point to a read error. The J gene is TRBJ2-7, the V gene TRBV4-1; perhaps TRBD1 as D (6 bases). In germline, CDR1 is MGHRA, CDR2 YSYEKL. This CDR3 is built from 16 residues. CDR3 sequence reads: CASSQGPGQQPYEQYF. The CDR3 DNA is TGCGCCAGCAGTCAAGGACCGGGACAACAACCTTACGAGCAGTACTTC.

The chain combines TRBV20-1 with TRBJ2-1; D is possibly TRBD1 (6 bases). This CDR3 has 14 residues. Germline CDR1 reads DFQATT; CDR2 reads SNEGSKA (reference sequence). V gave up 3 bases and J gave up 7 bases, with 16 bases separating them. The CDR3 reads CSASFQGQVNEQFF. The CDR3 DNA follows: TGCAGTGCTAGTTTTCAGGGGCAAGTTAATGAGCAGTTCTTC.

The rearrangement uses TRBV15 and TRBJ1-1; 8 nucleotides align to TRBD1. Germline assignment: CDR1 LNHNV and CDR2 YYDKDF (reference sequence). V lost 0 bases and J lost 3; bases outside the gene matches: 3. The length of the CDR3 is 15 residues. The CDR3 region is CATSRDRGQDTEAFF. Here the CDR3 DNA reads TGTGCCACCAGCAGAGATCGGGGACAGGACACTGAAGCTTTCTTT.

CDR3 sequence: CASSLAGLAGGFTGELFF. The CDR3 DNA reads as TGTGCCAGCAGCTTGGCCGGACTAGCGGGGGGCTTCACCGGGGAGCTGTTTTTT. The chain employs TRBV5-4 and TRBJ2-2; 14 bases agree with TRBD2. The CDR3 has 18 residues. The germline V gene encodes CDR1 SGHNT and CDR2 YYREEE (reference sequence). V shed 0 bases and J 4 bases; nucleotides not matched to a gene: 5.

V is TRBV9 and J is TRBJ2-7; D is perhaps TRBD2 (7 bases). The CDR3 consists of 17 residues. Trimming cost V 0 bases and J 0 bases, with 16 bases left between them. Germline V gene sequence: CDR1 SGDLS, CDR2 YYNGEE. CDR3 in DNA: TGTGCCAGCAGCGTAGGACTAGGCGGGGGCCACTCCTACGAGCAGTACTTC. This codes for CASSVGLGGGHSYEQYF.

CDR3: CASSPDSGETQYF. DNA of the CDR3: TGTGCCAGCAGCCCGGACAGTGGGGAGACCCAGTACTTC. This chain uses TRBV5-4 with TRBJ2-5, with D possibly matching TRBD1 (6 bases). The V gene's germline CDR1 is SGHNT and CDR2 YYREEE (reference sequence). The V end lost 4 bases, the J end lost 5 bases, and 12 bases lay between the germline ends. The CDR3 contains 13 residues.

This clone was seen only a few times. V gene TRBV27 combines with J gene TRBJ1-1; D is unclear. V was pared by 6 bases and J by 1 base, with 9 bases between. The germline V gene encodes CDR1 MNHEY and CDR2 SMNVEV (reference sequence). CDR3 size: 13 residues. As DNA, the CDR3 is TGTGCCAGCAGATCTCAGGAGAACACTGAAGCTTTCTTT. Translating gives CASRSQENTEAFF.

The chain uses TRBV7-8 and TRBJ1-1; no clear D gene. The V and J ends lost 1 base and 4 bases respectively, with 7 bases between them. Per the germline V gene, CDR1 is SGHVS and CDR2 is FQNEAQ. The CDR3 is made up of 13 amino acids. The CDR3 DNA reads TGTGCCAGCAGCTTAGTACGGGGCACTGAAGCTTTCTTT. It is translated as CASSLVRGTEAFF.

The CDR3 coding sequence is TGTGCCAGCAACGGAGGGGACGCGAACACTGAAGCTTTCTTT. It is translated as CASNGGDANTEAFF. The rearrangement joins TRBV6-5 to TRBJ1-1, with a tentative D call TRBD1 (5 bases). CDR1 and CDR2 (germline): MNHEY, SVGAGI. CDR3 length: 14 residues. V shed 7 bases and J shed 1 base, with 13 bases lying between them.

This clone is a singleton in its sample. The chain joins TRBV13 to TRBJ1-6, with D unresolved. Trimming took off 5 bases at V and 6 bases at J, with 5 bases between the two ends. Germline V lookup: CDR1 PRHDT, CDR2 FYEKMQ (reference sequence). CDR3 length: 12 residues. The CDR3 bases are TGTGCCAGCAGCCTTAGTAATTCACCCCTCCACTTT. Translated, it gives CASSLSNSPLHF.

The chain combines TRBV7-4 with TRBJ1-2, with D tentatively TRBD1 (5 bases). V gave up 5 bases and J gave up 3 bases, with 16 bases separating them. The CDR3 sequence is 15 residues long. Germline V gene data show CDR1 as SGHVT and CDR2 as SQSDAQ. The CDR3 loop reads CASSLRGVGDYGYTF. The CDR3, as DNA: TGTGCCAGCAGCCTGCGGGGGGTAGGTGACTATGGCTACACCTTC.

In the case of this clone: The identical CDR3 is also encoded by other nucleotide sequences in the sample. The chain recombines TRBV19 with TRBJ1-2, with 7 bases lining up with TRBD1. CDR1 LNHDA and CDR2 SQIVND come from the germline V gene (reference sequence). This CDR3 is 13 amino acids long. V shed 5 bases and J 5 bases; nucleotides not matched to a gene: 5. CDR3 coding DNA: TGTGCCAGTAGTTTGGGGACAGCATATGGCTACACCTTC. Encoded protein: CASSLGTAYGYTF. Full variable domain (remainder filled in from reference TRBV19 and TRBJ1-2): DGGITQSPKYLFRKEGQNVTLSCEQNLNHDAMYWYRQDPGQGLRLIYYSQIVNDFQKGDIAEGYSVSREKKESFPLTVTSAQKNPTAFYLCASSLGTAYGYTFGSGTRLTVV.

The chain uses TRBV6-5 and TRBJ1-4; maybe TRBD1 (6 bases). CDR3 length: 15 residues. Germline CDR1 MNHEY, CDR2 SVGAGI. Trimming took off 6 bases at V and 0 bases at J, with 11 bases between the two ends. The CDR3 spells CASSSGQTTNEKLFF. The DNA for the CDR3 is TGTGCCAGCAGCTCCGGACAGACAACTAATGAAAAACTGTTTTTT.

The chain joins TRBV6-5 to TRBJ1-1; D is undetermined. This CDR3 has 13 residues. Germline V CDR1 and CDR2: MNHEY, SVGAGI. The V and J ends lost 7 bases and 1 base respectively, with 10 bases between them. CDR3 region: CASMESWNTEAFF. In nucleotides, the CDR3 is TGTGCCAGCATGGAGTCGTGGAACACTGAAGCTTTCTTT.

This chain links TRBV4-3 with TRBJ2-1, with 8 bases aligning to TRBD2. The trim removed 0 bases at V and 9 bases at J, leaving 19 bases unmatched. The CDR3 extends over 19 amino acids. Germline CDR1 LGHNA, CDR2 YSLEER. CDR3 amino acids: CASSQDSVFGGGPPSEQFF. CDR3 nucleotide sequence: TGCGCCAGCAGCCAAGATTCGGTTTTTGGCGGGGGGCCCCCCTCTGAGCAGTTCTTC.

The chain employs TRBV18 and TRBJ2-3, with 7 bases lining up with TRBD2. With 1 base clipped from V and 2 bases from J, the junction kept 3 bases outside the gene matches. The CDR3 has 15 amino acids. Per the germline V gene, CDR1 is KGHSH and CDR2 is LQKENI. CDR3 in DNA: TGTGCCAGCTCACCACTCCTAGCGGTCACAGATACGCAGTATTTT. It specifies CASSPLLAVTDTQYF.

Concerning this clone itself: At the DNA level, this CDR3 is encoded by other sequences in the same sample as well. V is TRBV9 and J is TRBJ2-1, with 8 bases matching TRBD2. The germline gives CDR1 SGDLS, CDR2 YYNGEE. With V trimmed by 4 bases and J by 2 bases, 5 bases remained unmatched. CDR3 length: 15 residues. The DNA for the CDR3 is TGTGCCAGCAGCACCAGCGGGGGCGCCTACAATGAGCAGTTCTTC. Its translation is CASSTSGGAYNEQFF.